The 22 T cell receptor beta chains given below trace back to one sample, sequenced in a study of T cells in Graves' hyperthyroidism and ophthalmopathy. TCR beta CDR3 regions were amplified from RNA transcripts. The HTBI primer set was used in a first-round RT-PCR of the TCR CDR3. TCRdb passed the multiplex PCR reads through MiXCR, listing each CDR3 protein once. The table has around 690,000 distinct CDR3 sequences, around 20% seen once. The sample was blood. Receptors originate from a man aged 25-40 years with Graves' ophthalmopathy.

This clonotype has more than one count but fewer than ten. The chain joins TRBV18 to TRBJ1-1; a weak D match, TRBD1 (5 bases). Germline V gives CDR1 KGHSH, CDR2 LQKENI. The CDR3 spans 16 residues. Trimming shortened V by 0 bases and J by 1 base, and 12 bases separated the two germline ends. CDR3 loop: CASSPPKAGTNTEAFF. The CDR3, as DNA: TGTGCCAGCTCACCACCGAAGGCAGGGACGAACACTGAAGCTTTCTTT.

The sample holds a few counts of this clonotype. V usage is TRBV5-1 and J usage is TRBJ2-2; D not certain. Trimming pared 5 bases from V and 0 bases from J, leaving 11 bases between. Germline V gene sequence: CDR1 SGHRS, CDR2 YFSETQ. The CDR3 totals 15 residues. The CDR3: CASSPPPANTGELFF. Written as DNA, the CDR3 is TGCGCCAGCAGTCCACCACCCGCGAACACCGGGGAGCTGTTTTTT.

This clonotype has more than one count but fewer than ten. The rearrangement uses TRBV28 and TRBJ1-4; D is perhaps TRBD1 (5 bases). CDR1 is MDHEN, CDR2 SYDVKM, per germline. The V end was cut by 6 bases, the J end by 5 bases, with 13 bases between. There are 14 residues in the CDR3. The CDR3 sequence is CASSLGTPNEKLFF. The CDR3 bases are TGTGCCAGCAGCTTAGGGACGCCAAATGAAAAACTGTTTTTT.

This clonotype was recorded a few times. The chain employs TRBV18 and TRBJ2-7; D unclear. Between the trimmed V and J ends, which lost 2 bases and 5 bases, there was a span of 16 bases. Germline-derived CDR1 and CDR2 are KGHSH and LQKENI. The CDR3 loop spans 15 amino acids. The CDR3 spells CASSPIAEAPHEQYF. The CDR3 DNA sequence: TGTGCCAGCTCACCAATTGCGGAAGCCCCTCACGAGCAGTACTTC. The whole variable domain, remainder taken from reference TRBV18 and TRBJ2-7, is NAGVMQNPRHLVRRRGQEARLRCSPMKGHSHVYWYRQLPEEGLKFMVYLQKENIIDESGMPKERFSAEFPKEGPSILRIQQVVRGDSAAYFCASSPIAEAPHEQYFGPGTRLTVT.

This clonotype has more than one count but fewer than ten. This chain uses TRBV6-2 or TRBV6-3 with TRBJ2-7; 9 nucleotides line up with TRBD1. Germline trimming cut 7 bases from V and 3 bases from J; bases unmatched to any gene: 10. The V gene's germline CDR1 is MNHEY and CDR2 SVGEGT. CDR3 length equals 15 residues. DNA of the CDR3: TGTGCCAGCAAGCCCCGGGACAGGGCGGGCTACGAGCAGTACTTC. Encoded protein: CASKPRDRAGYEQYF.

The chain employs TRBV13 and TRBJ2-1; 11 bases fit TRBD2. V dropped 7 bases and J dropped 8; count of bases not matched to a gene: 7. The germline V gene encodes CDR1 PRHDT and CDR2 FYEKMQ (reference sequence). The CDR3 is made up of 14 amino acids. CDR3 nucleotide sequence: TGTGCCAGCACCCTTAGGACTAGCGGGCATGAGCAGTTCTTC. Its protein product is CASTLRTSGHEQFF.

This chain joins TRBV10-3 and TRBJ1-2; D call uncertain. In germline, CDR1 is ENHRY, CDR2 SYGVKD. The CDR3 is made up of 15 amino acids. V lost 3 bases and J lost 3, with 14 bases in between. The CDR3 region is CAISDLKLFYYGYTF. The CDR3 region has the DNA TGTGCCATCAGTGACTTAAAGTTGTTCTACTATGGCTACACCTTC.

CDR3 sequence (DNA): TGTGCCAGCAGTTGGGGACTAGCGGGGATCTACAATGAGCAGTTCTTC. It yields the protein CASSWGLAGIYNEQFF. The chain couples TRBV28 to TRBJ2-1, with 13 bases lining up with TRBD2. CDR1 and CDR2 from the germline V gene are MDHEN and SYDVKM. The V and J ends lost 4 bases and 3 bases, in that order; junction bases with no gene match: 3. The CDR3 length is 16 residues.

The chain uses TRBV19 and TRBJ2-1, with D possibly matching TRBD1 (6 bases). V was shortened by 9 bases and J by 0 bases, with 15 bases between the two germline ends. CDR1 and CDR2 (germline): LNHDA, SQIVND (reference sequence). The CDR3 consists of 15 residues. CDR3 protein: CARTAGTSSYNEQFF. Written as DNA, the CDR3 is TGTGCCAGAACTGCCGGGACAAGCTCCTACAATGAGCAGTTCTTC.

The chain recombines TRBV3-1 with TRBJ2-7; TRBD2 aligns across 10 bases. The CDR3 extends over 16 amino acids. V lost 2 bases to trimming and J lost 2 bases; unmatched junction nucleotides: 6. Germline V CDR1 and CDR2: LGHDT, YNNKEL (reference sequence). The chain's CDR3 is CASSQWTSGLTYEQYF. For the CDR3, the DNA is TGTGCCAGCAGCCAATGGACTAGCGGCCTCACCTACGAGCAGTACTTC.

V is TRBV29-1 and J is TRBJ1-1; D remains ambiguous. This CDR3 comprises 13 residues. Trimming removed 7 bases at V and 1 base at J, with 13 bases between. In germline, CDR1 is SQVTM, CDR2 ANQGSEA. The CDR3 bases are TGCAGCGCTGCTCCCCGGGCGAACACTGAAGCTTTCTTT. This translates into CSAAPRANTEAFF.

This clonotype was seen just once. V is TRBV19 and J is TRBJ1-2; 9 positions agree with TRBD1. V dropped 6 bases and J dropped 7; count of bases not matched to a gene: 6. Looked up from germline, CDR1 is LNHDA and CDR2 is SQIVND (reference sequence). The CDR3 spans 13 residues. CDR3 DNA: TGTGCCAGTAGGCAAACAGGGGGCTTTGGCTACACCTTC. Protein: CASRQTGGFGYTF. The whole variable domain, filled in from reference TRBV19 and TRBJ1-2, reads DGGITQSPKYLFRKEGQNVTLSCEQNLNHDAMYWYRQDPGQGLRLIYYSQIVNDFQKGDIAEGYSVSREKKESFPLTVTSAQKNPTAFYLCASRQTGGFGYTFGSGTRLTVV.

Many counts were recorded for this clonotype. The V and J genes are TRBV28 and TRBJ2-7, with a tentative D call TRBD2 (5 bases). Germline CDR1 is MDHEN and CDR2 is SYDVKM. The ends were cut back, 8 bases at V and 7 bases at J, with 9 bases in the middle. The CDR3 is made up of 10 amino acids. The CDR3 is CASGRGEQYF. CDR3 coding DNA: TGTGCCAGCGGAAGAGGGGAGCAGTACTTC.

This chain joins TRBV7-8 and TRBJ2-5, with D perhaps being TRBD1 or TRBD2 (5 bases each). Trimming cost V 6 bases and J 3 bases, with 17 bases left between them. This CDR3 region has 15 residues. The germline V gene encodes CDR1 SGHVS and CDR2 FQNEAQ. CDR3 sequence reads: CASSRGVSAEETQYF. The CDR3 DNA reads TGTGCCAGCAGTCGAGGGGTTTCAGCAGAAGAGACCCAGTACTTC.

Only one count was recorded for this clonotype. V gene TRBV20-1 combines with J gene TRBJ1-2; 9 nucleotides line up with TRBD1. Germline V CDR1 and CDR2: DFQATT, SNEGSKA (reference sequence). The CDR3 is made up of 13 amino acids. V shed 5 bases, J shed 2 bases, and the junction held 3 bases outside the gene matches. CDR3 DNA sequence: TGCAGTGCTCGAGGACAGGGGAACTATGGCTACACCTTC. Protein product: CSARGQGNYGYTF.

The gene calls are TRBV5-6 and TRBJ1-5; D is possibly TRBD1 (6 bases). The CDR3 is 14 residues long. With 1 base removed from V and 5 bases from J, the gap between germline ends came to 10 bases. Germline V gene sequence: CDR1 SGHDT, CDR2 YYEEEE. CDR3: CASSLRGSDQPQHF. The CDR3 DNA is TGTGCCAGCAGCTTGAGGGGGTCGGATCAGCCCCAGCATTTT.

This rearrangement joins TRBV20-1 to TRBJ2-1, with D perhaps TRBD2 (7 bases). The CDR3 extends over 18 amino acids. CDR1 and CDR2 (germline): DFQATT, SNEGSKA (reference sequence). The V end was cut by 5 bases, the J end by 1 base, with 24 bases between. The CDR3 is CSAAVGGPLELSYNEQFF. The DNA of the CDR3 is TGCAGTGCTGCTGTGGGGGGGCCGCTCGAGCTATCCTACAATGAGCAGTTCTTC.

The chain employs TRBV29-1 and TRBJ1-5; D uncertain. CDR3 length: 13 amino acids. CDR1 SQVTM and CDR2 ANQGSEA come from the germline V gene. CDR3 protein: CSAQENSNQPQHF. The CDR3 coding sequence is TGCAGTGCGCAGGAAAATAGCAATCAGCCCCAGCATTTT.

This clonotype was observed once. Compared with germline, one end of the junction differs, possibly owing to a read error. The J gene is TRBJ2-1, the V gene TRBV7-6; TRBD2 might be the D (5 bases). CDR1 and CDR2 from the germline V gene are SGHVS and FNYEAQ. This CDR3 has 15 residues. The CDR3 loop reads CVSRKNEGSYNEQFF. DNA of the CDR3: TGTGTCAGCAGAAAAAACGAGGGTTCCTACAATGAGCAGTTCTTC.

This clonotype was observed a handful of times. One base away lies a much larger clone, so this may be a sequencing read error. This sequence joins TRBV6-1 and TRBJ1-2; tentatively, D is TRBD1 (6 bases). Between the trimmed V and J ends, which lost 6 bases and 4 bases, there was a span of 6 bases. This CDR3 comprises 11 residues. CDR1 is MNHNS and CDR2 is SASEGT in the germline V gene. This chain's CDR3 is CASRGAYGYTF. The DNA of the CDR3 is TGTGCCAGCAGGGGGGCCTATGGCTACACCTTC.

This clonotype occurred many times. The rearrangement links TRBV20-1 to TRBJ1-1; D ambiguous. This CDR3 region has 14 residues. From germline, CDR1 is DFQATT and CDR2 SNEGSKA (reference sequence). Trimming stripped 2 bases from V and 4 bases from J, with 14 bases between. In DNA form, the CDR3 reads TGCAGTGCTAGAAAATTGCGCCAGAGCACTGAAGCTTTCTTT. Protein product: CSARKLRQSTEAFF.

This clonotype was counted ten times or more. This sequence joins TRBV2 and TRBJ2-3; 7 positions match TRBD2. Per the germline V gene, CDR1 is SNHLY and CDR2 is FYNNEI. The CDR3 extends over 14 amino acids. Trimming removed 6 bases from V and 2 bases from J; junction bases left unmatched: 5. The CDR3 DNA sequence: TGTGCCAGCAGCCCGACTAGCAACACAGATACGCAGTATTTT. Its protein product is CASSPTSNTDTQYF.